The sequence of this T cell receptor beta chain was determined in a study of blood T cell repertoires in COVID-19. Study-wide background: Both acute and convalescent COVID-19 samples were obtained from the United States, Italy and Spain. Nucleic acid was either cDNA or gDNA, and it came from T cells, B-cell-depleted T cells, or PBMCs.

Original handling: Reference gene primer amplification in the assay estimated nucleated cell counts. The protocol was immunoSEQ multiplex PCR, while the TCRdb copy is restricted to in-frame clones and leaves out a portion. V and J calls and clone size are copied from that table; D and trimming were computed from the DNA. This table holds 250,000 to 350,000 clones, 75% to 90% found once. Looked up from germline, CDR1 is LNHDA and CDR2 is SQIVND (reference sequence). The CDR3 spans 14 residues. Losses at the gene ends were 6 bases for V and 3 bases for J; bases not matched to a gene: 5. The rearrangement joins TRBV19 to TRBJ2-7, with TRBD2 matching over 10 bases. This TCR was sampled from a woman aged 40-49 years who had recovered from COVID-19. Specimen: peripheral blood. CDR3 residues: CASSLAGEIYEQYF. Written as DNA, the CDR3 is TGTGCCAGTAGCCTAGCGGGAGAAATCTACGAGCAGTACTTC.